The entry that follows covers one T cell receptor (beta chain) sequence. Its antigen is still unknown. The data derive from a study of cytomegalovirus exposure and HLA in healthy donors. Study-level points and caveats: Certain sequence variants were highly shared and formed a cluster, and this cluster was likely a sequencing artifact.

V lost 5 bases, J lost 5 bases, and 7 bases stayed unmatched. CDR3 length: 15 residues. Germline CDR1 is ENHRY and CDR2 is SYGVKD. PCR employed 60 Vbeta and 13 Jbeta primers. Method: immunoSEQ multiplex PCR; TCRdb's copy keeps in-frame clones and lacks some. The table has 180,000 or so clones, roughly four fifths seen once. The sequenced sample consisted of PBMCs. This clonotype was sampled from a woman aged 45-65 years in good health and CMV-seropositive. The genes are TRBV10-3 and TRBJ2-2; 8 bases map to TRBD1. In DNA form, the CDR3 reads TGTGCCATCAGTCCGACAGGGGAAAAAACCGGGGAGCTGTTTTTT. Residues: CAISPTGEKTGELFF.